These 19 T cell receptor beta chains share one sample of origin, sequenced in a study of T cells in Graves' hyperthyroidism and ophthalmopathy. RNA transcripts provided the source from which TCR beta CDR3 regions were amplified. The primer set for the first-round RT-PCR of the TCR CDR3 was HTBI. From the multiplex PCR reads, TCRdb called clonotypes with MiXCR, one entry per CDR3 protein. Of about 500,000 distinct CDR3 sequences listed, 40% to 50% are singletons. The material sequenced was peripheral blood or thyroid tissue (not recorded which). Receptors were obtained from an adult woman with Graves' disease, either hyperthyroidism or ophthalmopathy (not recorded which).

This CDR3 is CASSSPRVVEAFF. The DNA of the CDR3 is TGTGCCAGCAGTTCCCCCCGGGTGGTTGAAGCTTTCTTT. V and J are TRBV12-3 or TRBV12-4 and TRBJ1-1, with D hard to call. The CDR3 is 13 residues long. The V end lost 4 bases, the J end lost 7 bases, and 13 bases lay between the germline ends.

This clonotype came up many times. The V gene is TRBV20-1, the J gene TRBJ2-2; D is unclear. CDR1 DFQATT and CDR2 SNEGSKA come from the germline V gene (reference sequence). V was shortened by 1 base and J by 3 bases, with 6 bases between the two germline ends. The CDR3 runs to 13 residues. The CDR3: CSARVGYTGELFF. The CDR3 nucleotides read TGCAGTGCTAGAGTCGGTTACACCGGGGAGCTGTTTTTT.

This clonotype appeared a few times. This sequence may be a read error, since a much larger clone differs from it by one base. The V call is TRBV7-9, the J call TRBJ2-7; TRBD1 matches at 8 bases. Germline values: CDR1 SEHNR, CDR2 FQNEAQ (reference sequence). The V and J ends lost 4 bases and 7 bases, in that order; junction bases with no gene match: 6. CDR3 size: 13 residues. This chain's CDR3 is CASSSPGDREQYF. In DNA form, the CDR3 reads TGTGCCAGCAGCTCCCCAGGGGACAGGGAGCAGTACTTC.

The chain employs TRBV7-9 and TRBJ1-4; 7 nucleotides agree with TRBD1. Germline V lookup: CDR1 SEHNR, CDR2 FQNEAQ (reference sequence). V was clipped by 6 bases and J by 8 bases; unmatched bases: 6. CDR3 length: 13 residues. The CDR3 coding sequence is TGTGCCAGCAGTTCCCCGGGACAGGAAAAACTGTTTTTT. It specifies CASSSPGQEKLFF.

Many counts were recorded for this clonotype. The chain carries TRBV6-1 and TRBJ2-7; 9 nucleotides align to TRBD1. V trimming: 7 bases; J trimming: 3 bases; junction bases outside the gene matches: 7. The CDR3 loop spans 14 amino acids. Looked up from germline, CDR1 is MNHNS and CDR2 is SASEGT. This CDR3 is CASTGTGRLYEQYF. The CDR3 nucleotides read TGTGCCAGCACCGGGACAGGGAGACTCTACGAGCAGTACTTC.

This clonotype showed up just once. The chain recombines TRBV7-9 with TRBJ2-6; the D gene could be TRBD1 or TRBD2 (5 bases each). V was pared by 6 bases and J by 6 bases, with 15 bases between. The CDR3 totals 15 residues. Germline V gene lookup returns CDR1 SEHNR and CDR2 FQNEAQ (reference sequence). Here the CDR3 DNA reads TGTGCCAGCAGTTCCCCTAGCAGGGAGGCCAACGTCCTGACTTTC. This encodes CASSSPSREANVLTF.

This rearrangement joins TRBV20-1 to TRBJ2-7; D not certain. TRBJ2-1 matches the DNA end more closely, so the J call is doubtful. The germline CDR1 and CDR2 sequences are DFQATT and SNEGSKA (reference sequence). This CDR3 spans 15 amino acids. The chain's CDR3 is CSAFTTRSSYNEQFF. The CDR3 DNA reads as TGCAGTGCTTTTACAACCAGAAGCTCCTACAATGAGCAGTTCTTC.

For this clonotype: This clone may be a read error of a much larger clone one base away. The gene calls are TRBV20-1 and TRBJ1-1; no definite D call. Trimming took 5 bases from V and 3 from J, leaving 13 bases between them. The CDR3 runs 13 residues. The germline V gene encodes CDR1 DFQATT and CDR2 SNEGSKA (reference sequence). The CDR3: CSAEWNPDTEAFF. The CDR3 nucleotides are TGCAGTGCTGAATGGAACCCGGACACTGAAGCTTTCTTT.

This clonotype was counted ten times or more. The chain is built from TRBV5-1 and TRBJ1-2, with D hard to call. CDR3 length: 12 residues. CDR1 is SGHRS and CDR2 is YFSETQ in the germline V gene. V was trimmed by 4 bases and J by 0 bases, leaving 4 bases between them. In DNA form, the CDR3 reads TGCGCCAGCAGCGGGTCTAACTATGGCTACACCTTC. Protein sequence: CASSGSNYGYTF. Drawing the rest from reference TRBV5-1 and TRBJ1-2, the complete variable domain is KAGVTQTPRYLIKTRGQQVTLSCSPISGHRSVSWYQQTPGQGLQFLFEYFSETQRNKGNFPGRFSGRQFSNSRSEMNVSTLELGDSALYLCASSGSNYGYTFGSGTRLTVV.

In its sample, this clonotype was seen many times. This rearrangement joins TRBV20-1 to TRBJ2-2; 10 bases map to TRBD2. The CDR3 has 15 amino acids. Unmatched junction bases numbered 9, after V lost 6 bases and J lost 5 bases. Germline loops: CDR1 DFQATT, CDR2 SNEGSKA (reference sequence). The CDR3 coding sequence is TGCAGTGCGCCGAGCGGGAGGGCCCGGACCGGGGAGCTGTTTTTT. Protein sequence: CSAPSGRARTGELFF.

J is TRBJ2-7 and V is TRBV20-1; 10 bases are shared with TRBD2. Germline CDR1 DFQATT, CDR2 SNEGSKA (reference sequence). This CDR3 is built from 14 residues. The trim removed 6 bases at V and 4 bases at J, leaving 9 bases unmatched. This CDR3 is CSAYWTSGPYEQYF. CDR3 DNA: TGCAGTGCGTACTGGACTAGCGGACCTTACGAGCAGTACTTC.

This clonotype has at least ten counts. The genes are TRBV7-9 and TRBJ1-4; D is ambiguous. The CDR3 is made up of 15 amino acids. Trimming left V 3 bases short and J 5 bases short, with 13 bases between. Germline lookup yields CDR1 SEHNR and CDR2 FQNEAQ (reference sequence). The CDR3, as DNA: TGTGCCAGCAGCTTTACCTACAGTGACAATGAAAAACTGTTTTTT. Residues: CASSFTYSDNEKLFF.

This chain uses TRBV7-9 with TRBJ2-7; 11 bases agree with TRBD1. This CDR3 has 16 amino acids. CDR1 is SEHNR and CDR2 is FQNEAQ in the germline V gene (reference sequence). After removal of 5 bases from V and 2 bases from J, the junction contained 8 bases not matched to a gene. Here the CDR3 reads CASSVGGQGATYEQYF. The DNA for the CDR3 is TGTGCCAGCAGCGTAGGAGGACAGGGGGCGACCTACGAGCAGTACTTC.

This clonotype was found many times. The CDR3 sequence: CSARVGGNFRDEQYF. In nucleotides, the CDR3 is TGCAGTGCTAGAGTCGGGGGCAACTTCAGGGACGAGCAGTACTTC. This sequence joins TRBV20-1 and TRBJ2-7; D might be TRBD1 or TRBD2, each matching 6 bases. There are 15 residues in the CDR3. Germline CDR1 and CDR2: DFQATT and SNEGSKA (reference sequence). Trimming stripped 1 base from V and 5 bases from J, with 18 bases between.

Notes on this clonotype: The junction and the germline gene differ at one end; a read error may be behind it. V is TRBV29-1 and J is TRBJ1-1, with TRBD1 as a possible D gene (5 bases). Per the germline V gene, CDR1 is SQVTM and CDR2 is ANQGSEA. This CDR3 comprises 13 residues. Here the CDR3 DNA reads TGCGGCGTGGGAAGGGGTTGGAACACTGAAGCTTTCTTT. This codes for CGVGRGWNTEAFF.

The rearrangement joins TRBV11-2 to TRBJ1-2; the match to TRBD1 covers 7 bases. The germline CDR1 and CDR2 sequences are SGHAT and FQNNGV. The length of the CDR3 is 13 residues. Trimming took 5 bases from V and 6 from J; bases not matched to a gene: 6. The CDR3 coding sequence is TGTGCCAGCAGCCTACAGGGGAGTCATGGCTACACCTTC. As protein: CASSLQGSHGYTF. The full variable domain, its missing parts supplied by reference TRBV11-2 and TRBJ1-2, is EAGVAQSPRYKIIEKRQSVAFWCNPISGHATLYWYQQILGQGPKLLIQFQNNGVVDDSQLPKDRFSAERLKGVDSTLKIQPAKLEDSAVYLCASSLQGSHGYTFGSGTRLTVV.

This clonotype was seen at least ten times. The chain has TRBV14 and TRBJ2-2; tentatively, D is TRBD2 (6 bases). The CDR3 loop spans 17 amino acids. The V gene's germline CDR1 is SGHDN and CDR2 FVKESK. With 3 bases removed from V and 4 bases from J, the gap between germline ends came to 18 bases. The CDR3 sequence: CASSHQTRAGITGELFF. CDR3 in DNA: TGTGCCAGCAGCCACCAAACCCGGGCGGGAATCACCGGGGAGCTGTTTTTT.

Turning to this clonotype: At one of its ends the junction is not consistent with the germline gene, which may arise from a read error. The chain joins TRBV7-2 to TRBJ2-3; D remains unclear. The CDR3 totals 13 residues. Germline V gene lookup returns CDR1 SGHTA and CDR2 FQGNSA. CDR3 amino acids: CVSSSQAEDTQYF. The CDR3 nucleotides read TGTGTCAGCAGCTCCCAAGCAGAAGATACGCAGTATTTT.

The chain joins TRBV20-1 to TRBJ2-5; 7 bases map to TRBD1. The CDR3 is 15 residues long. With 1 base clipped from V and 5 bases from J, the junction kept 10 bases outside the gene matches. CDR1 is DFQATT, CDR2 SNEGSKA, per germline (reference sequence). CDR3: CSARGRQGDRETQYF. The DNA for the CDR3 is TGCAGTGCTAGAGGTCGACAGGGAGATCGGGAGACCCAGTACTTC.